The T cell receptor beta chain under discussion was sequenced for a study of blood T cells in healthy people across ages. Together with a sample-barcoded 5' primer, a J-beta primer mix was included in a second PCR lasting about 6 to 12 cycles. TCRdb re-called the 5' RACE reads with MiXCR, one entry per CDR3 protein. The table records over a million distinct CDR3 sequences, under 45% of them present only once. Sequencing used blood. This receptor was taken from a woman aged 55-69 years in good health.

CDR3 residues: CATSGSFSTDTQYF. Here the CDR3 DNA reads TGTGCCACCAGTGGCTCCTTTAGCACAGATACGCAGTATTTT. V usage is TRBV24-1 and J usage is TRBJ2-3; no clear D gene. Germline values: CDR1 KGHDR, CDR2 SFDVKD. The CDR3 contains 14 residues. The V gene lost 5 bases and the J gene lost 0 bases, with 8 bases spanning the gap.